The 7 T cell receptor beta chains below were found in one sample sequenced in a study of CD8+ T cells in alopecia areata. Isolated RNA was reverse transcribed into cDNA used as the sequencing template. The data were produced by immunoSEQ multiplex PCR, yet TCRdb's version contains in-frame clones alone and is incomplete. The top ten clones hold about 1.7% of a sample with about 180,000 clones, 63% of them seen once. The input for sequencing was CD4+ T cells sorted from blood, taken at week 0. These receptors came from a human donor with alopecia areata.

This clone showed up just a few times. This sample includes further DNA sequences coding for the same CDR3. The rearrangement links TRBV29-1 to TRBJ1-1, with D unclear. Trimming removed 1 base from V and 0 bases from J, with 6 bases in between. Per germline, CDR1 SQVTM and CDR2 ANQGSEA. CDR3 size: 13 residues. CDR3 sequence (DNA): TGCAGCGTTGAAGGTATTATGAACACTGAAGCTTTCTTT. Translating gives CSVEGIMNTEAFF. Full variable domain (outside the CDR3, taken from reference TRBV29-1 and TRBJ1-1): SAVISQKPSRDICQRGTSLTIQCQVDSQVTMMFWYRQQPGQSLTLIATANQGSEATYESGFVIDKFPISRPNLTFSTLTVSNMSPEDSSIYLCSVEGIMNTEAFFGQGTRLTVV.

This clone was observed a handful of times. The rearrangement joins TRBV18 to TRBJ2-5; tentatively, D is TRBD1 (6 bases). The germline V gene has CDR1 KGHSH and CDR2 LQKENI. The CDR3 totals 13 residues. V was cut by 4 bases and J by 3 bases, with 9 bases left in between. The CDR3 coding sequence is TGTGCCAGCTCACAAGGGGGTGAAGAGACCCAGTACTTC. This encodes CASSQGGEETQYF. Drawing the rest from reference TRBV18 and TRBJ2-5, the complete variable domain is NAGVMQNPRHLVRRRGQEARLRCSPMKGHSHVYWYRQLPEEGLKFMVYLQKENIIDESGMPKERFSAEFPKEGPSILRIQQVVRGDSAAYFCASSQGGEETQYFGPGTRLLVL.

The rearrangement joins TRBV5-1 to TRBJ1-5, with D possibly matching TRBD1 (6 bases). Germline V CDR1 and CDR2: SGHRS, YFSETQ. V was trimmed by 4 bases and J by 5 bases, leaving 19 bases between them. There are 16 residues in the CDR3. The chain's CDR3 is CASSPGHSVRDQPQHF. For the CDR3, the DNA is TGCGCCAGCAGCCCGGGACACAGCGTAAGGGATCAGCCCCAGCATTTT.

This chain links TRBV4-3 with TRBJ1-6; D gene uncertain. V was trimmed by 0 bases and J by 0 bases, leaving 12 bases between them. Germline CDR1 LGHNA, CDR2 YSLEER. The CDR3 covers 18 residues. CDR3 loop: CASSQDKRRSSYNSPLHF. CDR3 nucleotides: TGCGCCAGCAGCCAAGATAAGAGGAGGAGCTCCTATAATTCACCCCTCCACTTT.

The V gene is TRBV30, the J gene TRBJ1-1, with 11 bases that match TRBD1. V lost 3 bases and J lost 5; bases outside the gene matches: 2. CDR1 and CDR2 (germline): GTSNPN, SVGIG (reference sequence). The CDR3 is made up of 13 amino acids. CDR3 amino acids: CAWRDRGLTEAFF. DNA for the CDR3: TGTGCCTGGAGGGACAGGGGGCTTACTGAAGCTTTCTTT.

A word on this clone: This sample includes further DNA sequences coding for the same CDR3. The chain combines TRBV30 with TRBJ2-3; TRBD1 might be the D (5 bases). The CDR3 consists of 15 residues. Germline values: CDR1 GTSNPN, CDR2 SVGIG (reference sequence). Trimming pared 0 bases from V and 0 bases from J, leaving 10 bases between. CDR3 DNA sequence: TGTGCCTGGAGTGTTTGGGGCAGCAGCACAGATACGCAGTATTTT. It encodes CAWSVWGSSTDTQYF. The complete variable domain, with remaining parts taken from reference TRBV30 and TRBJ2-3, reads SQTIHQWPATLVQPVGSPLSLECTVEGTSNPNLYWYRQAAGRGLQLLFYSVGIGQISSEVPQNLSASRPQDRQFILSSKKLLLSDSGFYLCAWSVWGSSTDTQYFGPGTRLTVL.

This clone was recorded a few times. CDR3 nucleotides: TGTGCCAGCTCACCATCGGGACAGGGGGCGGCTGGCTACACCTTC. It yields the protein CASSPSGQGAAGYTF. The chain has TRBV18 and TRBJ1-2, with 12 bases lining up with TRBD1. Germline CDR1 KGHSH, CDR2 LQKENI. The CDR3 consists of 15 residues. V lost 2 bases, J lost 7 bases, and 5 bases stayed unmatched.